This section outlines one TCR beta chain sequence together with its context. Its specificity is unknown. The germline V gene has CDR1 SEHNR and CDR2 FQNEAQ (reference sequence). The CDR3 length is 15 residues. Trimming took 1 base from V and 5 from J; bases not matched to a gene: 3. Libraries were prepared by immunoSEQ multiplex PCR; TCRdb keeps only in-frame clonotypes and omits some of them. Of 2 million to 2.5 million clones in the sample, around 93% were seen once. The entry originates in a study of shared clonotypes between healthy human individuals. Study overall: Every donor yielded three CD4 naive, three CD4 memory, two CD8 naive and one CD8 memory plate.

Regarding the study as a whole: A limitation of the genetic and exposure-history diversity represented arose from few donors. Across a few donors, naive CD4 shared around 5%, naive CD8 3% to 3.5%, memory CD4 roughly 2.4%, memory CD8 over 0.3%.

V and J are TRBV7-9 and TRBJ2-1; TRBD1 matches 9 bases. This TCR was recovered from a young man in good health. Some clones in this sample may be carry-over from other donors' samples. Sequenced input: naive CD4+ T cells from PBMCs. Sample subset: CD45RA+ positively selected. The DNA of the CDR3 is TGTGCCAGCAGCTTAGGGGACAGGGTTAACAATGAGCAGTTCTTC. Translated, it gives CASSLGDRVNNEQFF.